These 32 T cell receptor beta chains were sequenced from one sample in a study of human T cells and chemical hapten exposure. This sample's time point: patch test 1, 2 weeks after DPC sensitization. Treatment noted: therapeutic diphenylcyclopropenone sensitization with weekly scalp DPC. TCRdb redid the calling of the RACE reads with MiXCR, one entry per CDR3 protein. The sample contains more than 65,000 distinct CDR3 sequences, 10% to 13% of which appear only once. The sequences come from whole blood, collected in connection with sensitization to the hapten diphenylcyclopropenone (DPC). The receptors here all came from a woman aged 50 to 65 with alopecia areata. Some clones in this sample may be carry-over from other donors' samples.

This clonotype was observed a few times. The CDR3 protein is CASSLIPRSTGELFF. CDR3 DNA sequence: TGTGCCAGCAGCTTAATCCCCCGAAGCACCGGGGAGCTGTTTTTT. The chain joins TRBV7-2 to TRBJ2-2; the D is unclear. This CDR3 has 15 amino acids. Germline CDR1 and CDR2: SGHTA and FQGNSA. Trimming left V 2 bases short and J 4 bases short, with 11 bases between.

By sample share, this clonotype is medium-sized (0.01 to 0.1%). The chain couples TRBV12-3 or TRBV12-4 to TRBJ2-1; 9 bases are a match to TRBD2. V trimming: 5 bases; J trimming: 5 bases; junction bases outside the gene matches: 10. The CDR3 consists of 16 residues. The DNA of the CDR3 is TGTGCCAGCAGTCCAGATGGGGCGGGAGGGAACAATGAGCAGTTCTTC. Its translation: CASSPDGAGGNNEQFF.

The gene calls are TRBV29-1 and TRBJ2-7; D not certain. This CDR3 has 14 residues. Germline-derived CDR1 and CDR2 are SQVTM and ANQGSEA. V lost 5 bases and J 0 bases, leaving 14 bases between the germline ends. For the CDR3, the DNA is TGCAGCGTTCCTTTCGGCGGCAGCTCCTACGAGCAGTACTTC. This gives the protein CSVPFGGSSYEQYF.

The sample holds a few counts of this clonotype. The rearrangement joins TRBV4-2 to TRBJ2-3, with 8 bases aligning to TRBD2. The J segment lost 4 bases and the V segment lost 1 base, leaving 7 bases of the junction unmatched. From germline, CDR1 is LGHNA and CDR2 YNFKEQ. The CDR3 spans 16 residues. CDR3: CASSQGSAREADTQYF. The CDR3 DNA reads TGTGCCAGCAGCCAAGGATCGGCGCGGGAGGCAGATACGCAGTATTTT.

This clonotype was detected only a few times. The chain couples TRBV29-1 to TRBJ1-1; TRBD1 matches 7 bases. Trimming at V came to 2 bases and at J to 5 bases, leaving 11 bases not matched to a gene. Germline-derived CDR1 and CDR2 are SQVTM and ANQGSEA. CDR3 length equals 15 residues. The CDR3 spells CSVERAGGGWTEAFF. The DNA for the CDR3 is TGCAGCGTTGAACGGGCAGGGGGAGGTTGGACTGAAGCTTTCTTT.

Only a few counts were recorded for this clonotype. Written as DNA, the CDR3 is TGCAGTGCTCATAAAGGCGGGAATCTCGGAGAGACCCAGTACTTC. Protein product: CSAHKGGNLGETQYF. The rearrangement uses TRBV20-1 and TRBJ2-5, with a possible D match to TRBD2 (6 bases). The CDR3 has 15 residues. Deletions cut 5 bases from V and 4 bases from J, with 20 bases between. Per germline, CDR1 DFQATT and CDR2 SNEGSKA (reference sequence).

The V gene is TRBV7-9, the J gene TRBJ2-2, with 11 positions matching TRBD2. This CDR3 comprises 17 residues. J was trimmed by 0 bases and V by 4 bases; bases with no gene match: 4. CDR1 and CDR2 from the germline V gene are SEHNR and FQNEAQ (reference sequence). The CDR3 bases are TGTGCCAGCAGCTGGGGACTAGCGGCTGCGAACACCGGGGAGCTGTTTTTT. This gives the protein CASSWGLAAANTGELFF.

This clonotype was picked up many times. J is TRBJ1-1 and V is TRBV7-6; weak D call: TRBD1 (6 bases). CDR1 SGHVS and CDR2 FNYEAQ come from the germline V gene. V was trimmed by 0 bases and J by 4 bases, leaving 9 bases between them. CDR3 size: 14 residues. CDR3 sequence: CASSLAGGGTEAFF. The CDR3 DNA reads TGTGCCAGCAGCTTAGCGGGAGGGGGCACTGAAGCTTTCTTT.

This clonotype occurred many times. The chain recombines TRBV12-3 or TRBV12-4 with TRBJ2-5; D possibly uses TRBD1 or TRBD2 (5 bases each). Deletions cut 6 bases from V and 5 bases from J, with 16 bases between. This CDR3 has 14 amino acids. The CDR3 spells CASSQTRQRETQYF. CDR3 nucleotides: TGTGCCAGCAGCCAAACACGACAGCGGGAGACCCAGTACTTC.

The rearrangement joins TRBV30 to TRBJ1-1, with D hard to call. The CDR3 spans 16 residues. The germline V gene encodes CDR1 GTSNPN and CDR2 SVGIG (reference sequence). V was cut by 0 bases and J by 2 bases, with 16 bases left in between. The CDR3 coding sequence is TGTGCCTGGAGTGTACTGGGCATCCTCCTCAACACTGAAGCTTTCTTT. Translation gives CAWSVLGILLNTEAFF.

This clonotype was counted between two and nine times. This chain connects TRBV4-3 to TRBJ2-3, with D perhaps matching TRBD1 or TRBD2 (5 bases each). Deletions cut 1 base from V and 4 bases from J, with 12 bases between. The CDR3 length is 15 residues. CDR1 is LGHNA, CDR2 YSLEER, per germline. CDR3 coding DNA: TGCGCCAGCAGCCAAGTTCTGGGGGTGGCAGATACGCAGTATTTT. It encodes CASSQVLGVADTQYF.

The chain has TRBV29-1 and TRBJ2-7; D is uncertain. V lost 4 bases, J lost 3 bases, and 10 bases lay in between. Germline CDR1 is SQVTM and CDR2 is ANQGSEA. The CDR3 is 12 amino acids. CDR3 DNA: TGCAGCGTTGCCCCGGACCGCTACGAGCAGTACTTC. Translation: CSVAPDRYEQYF.

This clonotype showed up just a few times. This chain joins TRBV29-1 and TRBJ2-3; D call uncertain. This CDR3 is 12 amino acids long. V was cut by 4 bases and J by 0 bases, with 5 bases left in between. Germline V lookup: CDR1 SQVTM, CDR2 ANQGSEA. This CDR3 is CSVAGSTDTQYF. CDR3 sequence (DNA): TGCAGCGTTGCCGGGAGCACAGATACGCAGTATTTT.

This clonotype has at least ten counts. This chain uses TRBV7-2 with TRBJ2-7, with D possibly matching TRBD2 (5 bases). Germline lookup yields CDR1 SGHTA and CDR2 FQGNSA. Trimming removed 1 base at V and 4 bases at J, with 14 bases between. The CDR3 consists of 15 residues. CDR3: CASSLGLSETYEQYF. CDR3 bases: TGTGCCAGCAGCTTAGGACTTAGCGAGACTTACGAGCAGTACTTC.

The rearrangement uses TRBV27 and TRBJ2-7; D is possibly TRBD1 or TRBD2 (5 bases each). Deletions cut 8 bases from V and 2 bases from J, with 22 bases between. CDR1 MNHEY and CDR2 SMNVEV come from the germline V gene (reference sequence). This CDR3 is built from 16 residues. This CDR3 reads CASRRDGRDQTYEQYF. CDR3 nucleotide sequence: TGTGCCAGCCGCCGGGACGGCCGGGACCAAACCTACGAGCAGTACTTC.

This clonotype has ten or more counts. The chain recombines TRBV18 with TRBJ2-3; D could derive from TRBD1 or TRBD2 (5 bases each). CDR1 and CDR2 (germline): KGHSH, LQKENI. The CDR3 runs 15 residues. V lost 5 bases and J 0 bases, leaving 12 bases between the germline ends. The CDR3 is CASSSGDGSTDTQYF. The DNA of the CDR3 is TGTGCCAGCTCATCCGGGGACGGTAGCACAGATACGCAGTATTTT.

This clonotype has a handful of counts. This chain connects TRBV29-1 to TRBJ2-3; D gene ambiguous. V was clipped by 6 bases and J by 2 bases, with 6 bases between them. The CDR3 runs to 11 residues. The germline CDR1 and CDR2 sequences are SQVTM and ANQGSEA. This chain's CDR3 is CSVQYTDTQYF. In DNA, the CDR3 is TGCAGCGTCCAATACACAGATACGCAGTATTTT.

This clonotype was seen a few times. The chain has TRBV2 and TRBJ2-7; 8 bases are a match to TRBD1. J was trimmed by 2 bases and V by 4 bases; bases with no gene match: 10. Germline V gene sequence: CDR1 SNHLY, CDR2 FYNNEI. The CDR3 has 16 residues. CDR3 amino acids: CASSAGQGRATYEQYF. The CDR3 DNA is TGTGCCAGCAGTGCCGGACAGGGTAGGGCCACCTACGAGCAGTACTTC.

The rearrangement joins TRBV7-9 to TRBJ2-1; D might be TRBD2 (5 bases). The CDR3 spans 14 residues. CDR1 is SEHNR and CDR2 is FQNEAQ in the germline V gene (reference sequence). V was trimmed by 5 bases and J by 9 bases, leaving 17 bases between them. CDR3: CASSPGLSRGEQFF. DNA for the CDR3: TGTGCCAGCAGCCCTGGACTCTCCAGAGGTGAGCAGTTCTTC.

The V and J genes are TRBV11-2 and TRBJ2-1; D not certain. Between the trimmed V and J ends, which lost 0 bases and 9 bases, there was a span of 6 bases. This CDR3 spans 12 amino acids. Germline loops: CDR1 SGHAT, CDR2 FQNNGV. DNA for the CDR3: TGTGCCAGCAGCTTAGATAGCCGTGAGCAGTTCTTC. Amino acid sequence: CASSLDSREQFF.

The chain carries TRBV7-2 and TRBJ1-4; D not resolved. Trimming left V 1 base short and J 0 bases short, with 12 bases between. Germline CDR1 is SGHTA and CDR2 is FQGNSA. This CDR3 has 17 amino acids. Written as DNA, the CDR3 is TGTGCCAGCAGCTTAGATGCCCAGACTGCAACTAATGAAAAACTGTTTTTT. Its translation: CASSLDAQTATNEKLFF.

The chain couples TRBV20-1 to TRBJ1-6; D call uncertain. Trimming stripped 1 base from V and 5 bases from J, with 12 bases between. The CDR3 consists of 15 residues. Per the germline V gene, CDR1 is DFQATT and CDR2 is SNEGSKA (reference sequence). CDR3 DNA sequence: TGCAGTGCTAGAGGCCCCAGTATTGATAATTCACCCCTCCACTTT. This translates into CSARGPSIDNSPLHF.

This clonotype was seen only a few times. V usage is TRBV5-1 and J usage is TRBJ1-5, with D maybe TRBD1 (5 bases). V lost 4 bases and J lost 0, with 11 bases in between. Germline values: CDR1 SGHRS, CDR2 YFSETQ. The CDR3 is 15 amino acids. The CDR3 bases are TGCGCCAGCAGCCCTCAGGGCTATAGCAATCAGCCCCAGCATTTT. Its translation is CASSPQGYSNQPQHF.

This clonotype was seen many times. The chain carries TRBV18 and TRBJ1-1; perhaps TRBD1 as D (6 bases). Germline CDR1 and CDR2: KGHSH and LQKENI. This CDR3 region has 15 residues. V gave up 2 bases and J gave up 4 bases, with 14 bases separating them. The CDR3 spells CASSPEAGEITEAFF. CDR3 bases: TGTGCCAGCTCACCAGAGGCAGGGGAAATCACTGAAGCTTTCTTT.

CDR3 bases: TGTGCCAGCACCATCCGGGGATACAATGAGCAGTTCTTC. Translating gives CASTIRGYNEQFF. The V call is TRBV12-3 or TRBV12-4, the J call TRBJ2-1, with D possibly matching TRBD2 (5 bases). This CDR3 is 13 amino acids long. V shed 7 bases and J shed 4 bases, with 11 bases lying between them.

The chain has TRBV10-1 and TRBJ2-7; possibly TRBD1 for D (6 bases). The germline gives CDR1 WNHNN, CDR2 SYGVQD (reference sequence). V gave up 1 base and J gave up 6 bases, with 10 bases separating them. This CDR3 is 13 amino acids long. CDR3 in amino acids: CASSEYRAGEQYF. The CDR3 bases are TGCGCCAGCAGTGAGTACAGGGCAGGCGAGCAGTACTTC.

This rearrangement joins TRBV20-1 to TRBJ2-3; D gene ambiguous. V was trimmed by 5 bases and J by 9 bases, leaving 12 bases between them. The CDR3 runs 11 residues. Germline CDR1 reads DFQATT; CDR2 reads SNEGSKA (reference sequence). CDR3 residues: CSAPLSRTQYF. CDR3 nucleotide sequence: TGCAGTGCTCCCCTGTCTCGCACGCAGTATTTT.

J is TRBJ2-7 and V is TRBV7-2; D not certain. Germline V CDR1 and CDR2: SGHTA, FQGNSA. This CDR3 has 12 amino acids. V gave up 2 bases and J gave up 2 bases, with 4 bases separating them. The CDR3 DNA sequence: TGTGCCAGCAGCTTAATAGCCTACGAGCAGTACTTC. This sequence encodes CASSLIAYEQYF.

In its sample, this clonotype was seen many times. The chain has TRBV10-2 and TRBJ1-5; D gene uncertain. V lost 0 bases and J lost 0, with 6 bases in between. The CDR3 loop spans 15 amino acids. Germline V gives CDR1 WSHSY, CDR2 SAAADI. The CDR3 loop reads CASSESWLSNQPQHF. The CDR3 DNA sequence: TGCGCCAGCAGTGAGTCTTGGCTTAGCAATCAGCCCCAGCATTTT.

V and J are TRBV6-2 or TRBV6-3 and TRBJ2-7; D is perhaps TRBD1 (6 bases). This CDR3 comprises 14 residues. V lost 8 bases and J lost 4, with 18 bases in between. Germline V CDR1 and CDR2: MNHEY, SVGEGT. The DNA for the CDR3 is TGTGCCAGCTTCCCCAGAGGGGGAGTTTACGAGCAGTACTTC. Protein sequence: CASFPRGGVYEQYF.

There are a few counts of this clonotype. The chain employs TRBV19 and TRBJ2-7, with 7 bases identical to TRBD2. The CDR3 spans 13 residues. The germline CDR1 and CDR2 sequences are LNHDA and SQIVND (reference sequence). The V segment lost 3 bases and the J segment 4 bases; nucleotides outside the gene matches: 3. The CDR3 region is CASSMSGGYEQYF. CDR3 nucleotide sequence: TGTGCCAGTAGTATGTCCGGGGGGTACGAGCAGTACTTC. The full variable domain, rest sourced from reference TRBV19 and TRBJ2-7, is DGGITQSPKYLFRKEGQNVTLSCEQNLNHDAMYWYRQDPGQGLRLIYYSQIVNDFQKGDIAEGYSVSREKKESFPLTVTSAQKNPTAFYLCASSMSGGYEQYFGPGTRLTVT.

This clonotype was counted only a few times. The V call is TRBV28, the J call TRBJ1-2, with D hard to call. With 2 bases removed from V and 8 bases from J, the gap between germline ends came to 15 bases. CDR1 is MDHEN and CDR2 is SYDVKM in the germline V gene. The length of the CDR3 is 14 residues. The CDR3 nucleotides are TGTGCCAGCAGTTTAGGATTATGGCCCGGGGGCTACACCTTC. It encodes CASSLGLWPGGYTF.